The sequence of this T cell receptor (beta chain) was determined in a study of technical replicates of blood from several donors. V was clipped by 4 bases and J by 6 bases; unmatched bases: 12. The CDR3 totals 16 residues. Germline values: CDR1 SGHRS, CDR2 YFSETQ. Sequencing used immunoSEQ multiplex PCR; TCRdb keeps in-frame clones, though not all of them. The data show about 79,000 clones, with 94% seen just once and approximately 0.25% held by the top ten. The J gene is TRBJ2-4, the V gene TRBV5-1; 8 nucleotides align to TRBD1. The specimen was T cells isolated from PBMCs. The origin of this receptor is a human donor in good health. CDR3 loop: CASSPLRGRLGNIQYF. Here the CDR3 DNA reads TGCGCCAGCAGCCCCCTCAGGGGGCGCCTGGGAAACATTCAGTACTTC.